This is a list of T cell receptor beta chains from one sample in a study of T cell repertoires in cytomegalovirus infection. MiXCR, applied by TCRdb to the reads, yields one record per CDR3 protein. This sample has more than 400,000 distinct CDR3 sequences, with 26% found just once. The source material was PBMCs. The receptors here all came from a human donor in good health (CMV status not recorded). Some clones in this sample may be carry-over from other donors' samples. CDR3s leave out the opening cysteine and the closing phenylalanine or tryptophan.

TRBJ1-5 TRBV7-2 ASSPTGHSQPQH
TRBJ2-7 TRBV7-2 ASSFGGRSYEQY
TRBJ2-1 TRBV30 AWSPLGGGSYNEQF
TRBJ2-1 TRBV6-2/TRBV6-3 ATKYLAGASNEQF
TRBJ1-5 TRBV5-6 ASSLGRGAPQH
TRBJ1-4 TRBV12-3/TRBV12-4 ASASGGSGEKLF
TRBJ2-3 TRBV6-1 ASINRPKTSTDTQY
TRBJ2-5 TRBV7-7 ASSSWVGSGKTQY
TRBJ1-1 TRBV11-2 ASSLNTVQAAF
TRBJ1-1 TRBV15 ATSPRYTEAF
TRBJ1-5 TRBV12-3/TRBV12-4 ASSTPDGSNQPQH
TRBJ1-2 TRBV11-2 ASSLVSGRGPPNYGYT
TRBJ2-1 TRBV6-5 ASSLRASGRGEQF
TRBJ1-1 TRBV20-1 SASPSTGNTEAF
TRBJ2-5 TRBV20-1 SAPTWTGGETQY
TRBJ1-5 TRBV6-6 ASSPADRVGQPQH
TRBJ1-4 TRBV30 AWRRTGTPDSKLF
TRBJ2-3 TRBV4-3 ASSQERDLTDTQY
TRBJ1-1 TRBV18 ASSPTFREENTEAF
TRBJ2-5 TRBV7-8 ASSLGAGGGETQY
TRBJ2-7 TRBV2 ASGGLVLDEQY
TRBJ1-1 TRBV2 ASSESLYTEAF
TRBJ2-3 TRBV5-1 ASCGGLGTDTQY
TRBJ2-3 TRBV4-1 ASSQVRVGDTQY
TRBJ2-5 TRBV20-1 SATHGTSLETQY
TRBJ1-2 TRBV7-2 ASRPRGVNYGYT
TRBJ2-5 TRBV7-2 ASSSTSGSPIKETQY
TRBJ1-5 TRBV12-3/TRBV12-4 ASSHDRGRVRGRNQPQH
TRBJ2-3 TRBV20-1 SARDAGLAGESGTDTQY
TRBJ2-1 TRBV7-8 ASSLGRDIYNEQF
TRBJ1-1 TRBV11-3 ASSLGQGAGDTEAF
TRBJ2-6 TRBV19 ASRPEHLILSGANVLT
TRBJ1-5 TRBV15 ATSRDLGAHQPQH
TRBJ1-5 TRBV6-6 ASSYSIGQPQH
TRBJ1-2 TRBV27 ASSFGGRGYGYT
TRBJ2-1 TRBV6-5 ASSYYPGQANEQF
TRBJ2-2 TRBV5-5 ASSKSGANTGELF
TRBJ2-3 TRBV30 AWSTSGNTQY
TRBJ2-6 TRBV12-3/TRBV12-4 ASSPGTGANVLT
TRBJ1-5 TRBV7-2 ASSPVHGNQPQH
TRBJ2-1 TRBV19 ASSASGHYNEQF
TRBJ2-5 TRBV14 ASSHPGQGVEQTQY
TRBJ1-5 TRBV4-1 ASSQDSPRSSNQPQH
TRBJ1-1 TRBV7-9 ASSVMRTMNTEAF
TRBJ2-7 TRBV7-2 ASSLGTGRTYEQY
TRBJ2-3 TRBV6-1 ASRSTRLAGVDTQY
TRBJ1-5 TRBV11-2 ASSLSHHGNQPQH
TRBJ1-2 TRBV7-9 ASSPGLAGGYT
TRBJ2-7 TRBV27 ASSSGPSNYEQY
TRBJ2-1 TRBV6-1 ASRLRRESSYNEQF
TRBJ1-1 TRBV7-2 ASSLGRRMNTEAF
TRBJ2-3 TRBV7-2 ASSHPGSSTDTQY
TRBJ2-3 TRBV13 ASSFTSGFSTDTQY
TRBJ1-5 TRBV12-3/TRBV12-4 ASTVGQAQPQH